These 8 T cell receptor beta chains were sequenced from one sample in a study of regulatory T cells in long-lasting Graves disease (dated by TCRdb to the early 2020s). This specimen's time point label, per the study, means: persistent/refractory GD, antithyroid drugs over 5 years with positive TRAb. For both TCR sequencing and RNA sequencing, RNA was extracted from PBMCs in TRIzol. Library generation was performed with multiplex PCR. Sequenced on an Illumina HiSeq 4000. CDR3 regions were amplified by Arm-PCR with iRepertoire HTBI primers to construct TCR beta libraries. The public reads were reanalyzed by TCRdb: fastp trimming at Q25, MiXCR alignment, in-frame beta chains only. CDR3 protein sequences are deduplicated, and each keeps its most common genes and DNA. The sample includes about 430,000 distinct CDR3 sequences, with 21% observed a single time. The top ten clones comprise roughly an eighth of the sample.

The specimen comprised peripheral blood mononuclear cells (PBMCs), sampled when the disease was refractory, from a patient treated with antithyroid drugs. The receptors stem from a female donor with Graves disease.

To note about this clonotype: Its ends do not fully match the called genes, so a read error is possible. The chain's CDR3 is CAGSLSSTFSTYEQYF. The CDR3 bases are TGTGCCGGCAGTTTATCGTCGACCTTCTCCACCTACGAGCAGTACTTC. This chain joins TRBV27 and TRBJ2-7, with D unclear. This CDR3 is built from 16 residues. Germline assignment: CDR1 MNHEY and CDR2 SMNVEV (reference sequence).

This clonotype was seen only a few times. The chain carries TRBV5-1 and TRBJ2-3; unclear D gene. Trimming cost V 0 bases and J 0 bases, with 5 bases left between them. From germline, CDR1 is SGHRS and CDR2 YFSETQ. The CDR3 loop spans 14 amino acids. The DNA of the CDR3 is TGCGCCAGCAGCTTGGTTATTAGCACAGATACGCAGTATTTT. Its translation: CASSLVISTDTQYF.

In its sample, this clonotype was seen many times. J is TRBJ1-6 and V is TRBV7-2; D gene unclear. Trimming shortened V by 2 bases and J by 8 bases, and 7 bases separated the two germline ends. The CDR3 is 13 amino acids. The germline gives CDR1 SGHTA, CDR2 FQGNSA. The CDR3 nucleotides are TGTGCCAGCAGCTTATTCGGGGATTCACCCCTCCACTTT. It is translated as CASSLFGDSPLHF.

The rearrangement uses TRBV4-1 and TRBJ2-7; D perhaps matches TRBD2 (6 bases). The CDR3 is 15 residues long. V dropped 1 base and J dropped 3 bases, with 13 bases sitting between them. Germline V gene data show CDR1 as MGHRA and CDR2 as YSYEKL. CDR3 residues: CASSQVGLASYEQYF. In DNA, the CDR3 is TGCGCCAGCAGCCAAGTTGGGCTAGCGAGCTACGAGCAGTACTTC.

This clonotype was counted a few times. This chain uses TRBV9 with TRBJ1-2; 9 positions agree with TRBD1. This CDR3 is 12 amino acids long. V lost 3 bases to trimming and J lost 12 bases; unmatched junction nucleotides: 6. Germline-derived CDR1 and CDR2 are SGDLS and YYNGEE. The CDR3 loop reads CASSEDRGDDTF. For the CDR3, the DNA is TGTGCCAGCAGCGAAGACAGGGGGGACGACACCTTC.

This clonotype was found many times. The chain joins TRBV28 to TRBJ1-5; tentative D call: TRBD1 (5 bases). Germline V lookup: CDR1 MDHEN, CDR2 SYDVKM. The CDR3 covers 13 residues. V was pared by 5 bases and J by 5 bases, with 10 bases between. The CDR3 DNA reads TGTGCCAGCAGTCGGGACGGTGATCAGCCCCAGCATTTT. This encodes CASSRDGDQPQHF.

This clonotype was found a few times. The gene calls are TRBV20-1 and TRBJ2-7; 10 bases fit TRBD2. The length of the CDR3 is 15 residues. The V and J ends lost 2 bases and 5 bases, in that order; junction bases with no gene match: 9. Germline-derived CDR1 and CDR2 are DFQATT and SNEGSKA (reference sequence). CDR3 residues: CSARQRSGRAHEQYF. CDR3 bases: TGCAGTGCTAGACAAAGAAGCGGGAGGGCCCACGAGCAGTACTTC.

The genes are TRBV7-8 and TRBJ2-6; 10 bases are a match to TRBD2. Germline V lookup: CDR1 SGHVS, CDR2 FQNEAQ. This CDR3 has 19 amino acids. V gave up 5 bases and J gave up 0 bases; unmatched junction bases: 10. CDR3 DNA sequence: TGTGCCAGCAGCGAAACAGGAGCGGGAGGGCCCTCTGGGGCCAACGTCCTGACTTTC. Translating gives CASSETGAGGPSGANVLTF. The variable domain in full, with the rest retrieved from reference TRBV7-8 and TRBJ2-6, is GAGVSQSPRYKVAKRGQDVALRCDPISGHVSLFWYQQALGQGPEFLTYFQNEAQLDKSGLPSDRFFAERPEGSVSTLKIQRTQQEDSAVYLCASSETGAGGPSGANVLTFGAGSRLTVL.